The clone carrying this T cell receptor (beta chain) was seen a handful of times. The sample originates from a study of response to subunit inactivated influenza vaccine. The length of the CDR3 is 20 residues. V shed 4 bases, J shed 1 base, and the junction held 13 bases outside the gene matches. MiXCR was run by TCRdb on the RT-PCR reads, yielding one entry per CDR3 protein. The sample has over 150,000 distinct CDR3 sequences, approximately 11% seen once. Sample: non-naive T cells sorted from PBMCs, taken about 40 days after vaccination. The chain combines TRBV12-3 or TRBV12-4 with TRBJ2-7; 16 bases fit TRBD2. The sequence was collected from a man between 45 and 60 years old who received an inactivated influenza vaccine. CDR3: CASSYDQGTSGRVLSYEQYF. CDR3 nucleotides: TGTGCCAGCAGTTACGACCAAGGGACTAGCGGGAGGGTTCTGTCCTACGAGCAGTACTTC.